This passage covers 30 T cell receptor beta chains from one sample sequenced in a study of shared clonotypes between healthy human individuals. TCRdb's copy holds only in-frame clones and misses some; the assay was immunoSEQ multiplex PCR. Here the sample spans hundreds of thousands of clones, approximately 79% being singletons. Source material: memory CD4+ T cells sorted from blood. Subset denoted: CD45RA-negative fraction. The origin of the receptors is a woman in her twenties or thirties in good health.

V and J are TRBV7-2 and TRBJ2-3; TRBD2 aligns across 12 bases. The trim removed 5 bases at V and 2 bases at J, leaving 5 bases unmatched. CDR3 length: 16 residues. CDR1 and CDR2 (germline): SGHTA, FQGNSA. CDR3 sequence (DNA): TGTGCCAGCAGCCTTAGACTAGCGGGGGCCACAGATACGCAGTATTTT. It specifies CASSLRLAGATDTQYF.

The chain employs TRBV10-1 and TRBJ2-1, with D possibly TRBD2 on 5 matching bases. Germline loops: CDR1 WNHNN, CDR2 SYGVQD (reference sequence). V gave up 5 bases and J gave up 9 bases, with 17 bases separating them. This CDR3 is built from 14 residues. CDR3 sequence (DNA): TGCGCCAGCAGTTCCGGATCGGGAAACCGTGAGCAGTTCTTC. Amino acids: CASSSGSGNREQFF.

Note on this clone: This may arise from a read error, as a much more abundant clone is one base away. The chain couples TRBV7-2 to TRBJ2-1, with a weak D call TRBD2 (5 bases). Trimming cost V 5 bases and J 0 bases, with 8 bases left between them. Per the germline V gene, CDR1 is SGHTA and CDR2 is FQGNSA. The CDR3 length is 14 residues. The CDR3 protein is CASSRDSSYNEQFF. CDR3 coding DNA: TGTGCCAGCAGCCGGGATAGCTCCTACAATGAGCAGTTCTTC.

This clone appeared once. This chain joins TRBV2 and TRBJ1-2, with a possible D match to TRBD1 (5 bases). CDR3 length equals 13 residues. The germline gives CDR1 SNHLY, CDR2 FYNNEI. The V and J ends lost 5 bases and 2 bases respectively, with 9 bases between them. CDR3 nucleotide sequence: TGTGCCAGCAGTCTCAACAGGAACTATGGCTACACCTTC. Residues: CASSLNRNYGYTF.

The V gene is TRBV5-5, the J gene TRBJ1-1, with D hard to call. The CDR3 runs 14 residues. V gave up 2 bases and J gave up 0 bases, with 8 bases separating them. The germline gives CDR1 SGHKS, CDR2 YYEKEE (reference sequence). The CDR3 DNA sequence: TGTGCCAGCAGCTTTTTTTCAATGAACACTGAAGCTTTCTTT. This codes for CASSFFSMNTEAFF.

This clone occurred once. The J gene is TRBJ1-3, the V gene TRBV6-5, with D tentatively TRBD1 (5 bases). With 2 bases removed from V and 2 bases from J, the gap between germline ends came to 13 bases. This CDR3 comprises 16 residues. Germline CDR1 reads MNHEY; CDR2 reads SVGAGI. CDR3 residues: CASSYHPGRPGNTIYF. The CDR3 DNA reads TGTGCCAGCAGTTACCATCCAGGGCGACCTGGAAACACCATATATTTT.

The rearrangement joins TRBV7-6 to TRBJ2-1, with D maybe TRBD2 (5 bases). Trimming took off 5 bases at V and 7 bases at J, with 9 bases between the two ends. CDR3 length equals 12 residues. Germline CDR1 SGHVS, CDR2 FNYEAQ. CDR3 coding DNA: TGTGCCAGCAGCAGGAGGAGGAATGAGCAGTTCTTC. As protein: CASSRRRNEQFF.

This chain uses TRBV6-1 with TRBJ1-1; D is perhaps TRBD1 (5 bases). CDR1 MNHNS and CDR2 SASEGT come from the germline V gene. This CDR3 comprises 11 residues. V lost 7 bases and J 8 bases, leaving 11 bases between the germline ends. Written as DNA, the CDR3 is TGTGCCAGCACACCAAGGACAGAAGCTTTCTTT. This codes for CASTPRTEAFF.

This sequence joins TRBV18 and TRBJ2-3; 13 bases are a match to TRBD2. The CDR3 covers 16 residues. Germline V CDR1 and CDR2: KGHSH, LQKENI. With 0 bases clipped from V and 6 bases from J, the junction kept 3 bases outside the gene matches. The CDR3, as DNA: TGTGCCAGCTCACCACCGACGACTAGCGGGAGGGATACGCAGTATTTT. It translates to CASSPPTTSGRDTQYF.

The chain links TRBV7-7 to TRBJ1-4; TRBD1 aligns across 8 bases. The germline V gene has CDR1 SSHAT and CDR2 FNYEAQ (reference sequence). The J segment lost 10 bases and the V segment lost 6 bases, leaving 10 bases of the junction unmatched. This CDR3 is 14 amino acids long. The CDR3 nucleotides read TGTGCCAGCAGTAAAGACAGGGGTTCTGGAAAACTGTTTTTT. Protein sequence: CASSKDRGSGKLFF.

The chain employs TRBV6-5 and TRBJ2-7; TRBD1 matches at 8 bases. Losses at the gene ends were 6 bases for V and 3 bases for J; bases not matched to a gene: 7. This CDR3 comprises 14 residues. Germline V lookup: CDR1 MNHEY, CDR2 SVGAGI. The chain's CDR3 is CASRGTGRGYEQYF. CDR3 sequence (DNA): TGTGCCAGCAGGGGGACAGGCCGCGGCTACGAGCAGTACTTC.

This clone is a singleton in its sample. CDR3 loop: CASRVLDNYGYTF. The CDR3 DNA is TGTGCCAGCCGGGTTCTCGATAACTATGGCTACACCTTC. This rearrangement joins TRBV13 to TRBJ1-2; D not certain. Deletions cut 8 bases from V and 1 base from J, with 11 bases between. This CDR3 contains 13 residues. The germline V gene has CDR1 PRHDT and CDR2 FYEKMQ (reference sequence).

This chain uses TRBV6-5 with TRBJ2-7; a possible D gene is TRBD2 (6 bases). Germline CDR1 and CDR2: MNHEY and SVGAGI. This CDR3 is 14 amino acids long. The V gene lost 3 bases and the J gene lost 2 bases, with 11 bases spanning the gap. CDR3: CASSYLAQTYEQYF. The CDR3 nucleotides are TGTGCCAGCAGTTATCTAGCGCAGACCTACGAGCAGTACTTC.

The rearrangement links TRBV27 to TRBJ2-2; D is possibly TRBD2 (6 bases). The CDR3 length is 15 residues. Deletions cut 3 bases from V and 1 base from J, with 9 bases between. Germline CDR1 MNHEY, CDR2 SMNVEV (reference sequence). For the CDR3, the DNA is TGTGCCAGCAGTTTCACTAGCCTGAACACCGGGGAGCTGTTTTTT. This gives the protein CASSFTSLNTGELFF.

The genes are TRBV11-2 and TRBJ1-2, with TRBD1 as a possible D gene (5 bases). Germline V gene lookup returns CDR1 SGHAT and CDR2 FQNNGV. Trimming stripped 5 bases from V and 7 bases from J, with 20 bases between. CDR3 length: 15 amino acids. The CDR3 sequence: CASSPGGFRWGGYTF. The CDR3 DNA follows: TGTGCCAGCAGCCCTGGGGGTTTTAGGTGGGGTGGCTACACCTTC.

The V call is TRBV30, the J call TRBJ2-1; D gene uncertain. Germline V lookup: CDR1 GTSNPN, CDR2 SVGIG (reference sequence). CDR3 length: 14 amino acids. V lost 0 bases to trimming and J lost 9 bases, with 15 bases between them. The CDR3 sequence: CAWSVRLVGGEQFF. The CDR3 DNA reads as TGTGCCTGGAGTGTACGGCTAGTTGGTGGTGAGCAGTTCTTC.

V gene TRBV4-1 combines with J gene TRBJ2-7; weak D call: TRBD1 (6 bases). Trimming removed 4 bases from V and 2 bases from J, with 12 bases in between. CDR3 length: 14 amino acids. CDR1 and CDR2 (germline): MGHRA, YSYEKL. Written as DNA, the CDR3 is TGCGCCAGCAGCCCAGCCGAGGGGGCCTACGAGCAGTACTTC. Residues: CASSPAEGAYEQYF.

This clone came up once. The chain recombines TRBV27 with TRBJ2-7; unclear D gene. The V end lost 6 bases, the J end lost 7 bases, and 10 bases lay between the germline ends. This CDR3 has 11 amino acids. Germline CDR1 MNHEY, CDR2 SMNVEV (reference sequence). As DNA, the CDR3 is TGTGCCAGCAGCCCTCTCCTGGAGCAGTACTTC. Protein product: CASSPLLEQYF.

Only a few counts were recorded for this clone. The genes are TRBV7-2 and TRBJ2-7; D not resolved. This CDR3 is built from 14 residues. Trimming pared 7 bases from V and 1 base from J, leaving 14 bases between. The germline V gene encodes CDR1 SGHTA and CDR2 FQGNSA. The CDR3 DNA is TGTGCCAGCACCTACCAGCGCGATTCCTACGAGCAGTACTTC. It translates to CASTYQRDSYEQYF.

The genes are TRBV6-5 and TRBJ2-5, with D possibly TRBD2 on 6 matching bases. Germline values: CDR1 MNHEY, CDR2 SVGAGI. CDR3 length: 13 amino acids. Trimming shortened V by 6 bases and J by 9 bases, and 17 bases separated the two germline ends. CDR3 protein: CASSYGVGGAQYF. CDR3 bases: TGTGCCAGCAGCTACGGGGTCGGAGGGGCCCAGTACTTC.

For the CDR3, the DNA is TGTGCCAGCAGCCCAGACCTGAACACCGGGGAGCTGTTTTTT. It codes for CASSPDLNTGELFF. V and J are TRBV7-9 and TRBJ2-2; D is unresolved. The CDR3 runs to 14 residues. V was pared by 5 bases and J by 1 base, with 8 bases between. The germline V gene encodes CDR1 SEHNR and CDR2 FQNEAQ (reference sequence).

CDR3 nucleotide sequence: TGTGCCAGCACCGAGGGACTAGCGAAGTCCTACAATGAGCAGTTCTTC. Its protein is CASTEGLAKSYNEQFF. The V and J genes are TRBV5-4 and TRBJ2-1; 10 bases fit TRBD2. The CDR3 is 16 residues long. From germline, CDR1 is SGHNT and CDR2 YYREEE (reference sequence). Germline trimming cut 6 bases from V and 1 base from J; bases unmatched to any gene: 7.

The chain uses TRBV7-9 and TRBJ1-5; D gene uncertain. Between the trimmed V and J ends, which lost 5 bases and 4 bases, there was a span of 9 bases. Looked up from germline, CDR1 is SEHNR and CDR2 is FQNEAQ (reference sequence). The length of the CDR3 is 13 residues. CDR3 in amino acids: CASSLERNQPQHF. CDR3 sequence (DNA): TGTGCCAGCAGCCTCGAGAGGAATCAGCCCCAGCATTTT.

V and J are TRBV6-5 and TRBJ2-3, with 15 bases aligning to TRBD2. This CDR3 is 16 amino acids long. The V gene end was trimmed by 4 bases and the J gene end by 5 bases; junction bases not matched to a gene: 4. The V gene's germline CDR1 is MNHEY and CDR2 SVGAGI. The CDR3 protein is CASSWTSGRAGDTQYF. For the CDR3, the DNA is TGTGCCAGCAGTTGGACTAGCGGGAGGGCGGGAGATACGCAGTATTTT.

The chain employs TRBV7-9 and TRBJ2-7, with TRBD2 matching over 8 bases. This CDR3 has 14 amino acids. The J segment lost 4 bases and the V segment lost 2 bases, leaving 4 bases of the junction unmatched. Per germline, CDR1 SEHNR and CDR2 FQNEAQ (reference sequence). CDR3 bases: TGTGCCAGCAGCTTATGGTCGGGGGGGTACGAGCAGTACTTC. Encoded protein: CASSLWSGGYEQYF.

A remark on this clone: It may be a read error: a sequence one base away is much more abundant. The V call is TRBV7-9, the J call TRBJ2-7; D gene unclear. Germline CDR1 reads SEHNR; CDR2 reads FQNEAQ (reference sequence). The ends were cut back, 5 bases at V and 3 bases at J, with 5 bases in the middle. The CDR3 length is 11 residues. CDR3 sequence reads: CASSPNYEQYF. CDR3 nucleotides: TGTGCCAGCAGCCCCAACTACGAGCAGTACTTC.

This clone has just a few counts. The chain links TRBV5-1 to TRBJ2-5, with D hard to call. Trimming stripped 3 bases from V and 3 bases from J, with 6 bases between. The CDR3 is made up of 12 amino acids. Per germline, CDR1 SGHRS and CDR2 YFSETQ. The DNA for the CDR3 is TGCGCCAGCAGCTACGGAGAAGAGACCCAGTACTTC. Residues: CASSYGEETQYF.

The chain combines TRBV2 with TRBJ2-4; D assignment may be TRBD1 or TRBD2 (5 bases each). This CDR3 is built from 16 residues. V shed 8 bases and J shed 0 bases, with 17 bases lying between them. Germline V CDR1 and CDR2: SNHLY, FYNNEI. CDR3 nucleotides: TGTGCCAGCGTAAGCCCGGGGCGGGTAGCCAAAAACATTCAGTACTTC. Amino acids: CASVSPGRVAKNIQYF. The full variable domain, its missing parts supplied by reference TRBV2 and TRBJ2-4, is EPEVTQTPSHQVTQMGQEVILRCVPISNHLYFYWYRQILGQKVEFLVSFYNNEISEKSEIFDDQFSVERPDGSNFTLKIRSTKLEDSAMYFCASVSPGRVAKNIQYFGAGTRLSVL.

The V call is TRBV29-1, the J call TRBJ1-5, with a tentative D call TRBD1 (5 bases). The germline V gene has CDR1 SQVTM and CDR2 ANQGSEA. This CDR3 spans 13 amino acids. V dropped 6 bases and J dropped 3 bases, with 12 bases sitting between them. CDR3 coding DNA: TGCAGCGTCCGCGACAGCCCCAATCAGCCCCAGCATTTT. Amino acids: CSVRDSPNQPQHF. Filled out from reference TRBV29-1 and TRBJ1-5, the complete variable domain reads SAVISQKPSRDICQRGTSLTIQCQVDSQVTMMFWYRQQPGQSLTLIATANQGSEATYESGFVIDKFPISRPNLTFSTLTVSNMSPEDSSIYLCSVRDSPNQPQHFGDGTRLSIL.

V is TRBV19 and J is TRBJ2-3; 10 nucleotides align to TRBD2. CDR1 and CDR2 from the germline V gene are LNHDA and SQIVND (reference sequence). The CDR3 sequence is 16 residues long. V trimming: 3 bases; J trimming: 4 bases; junction bases outside the gene matches: 7. This chain's CDR3 is CASSMGPSGRSDTQYF. The DNA of the CDR3 is TGTGCCAGTAGTATGGGGCCTAGCGGGAGATCAGATACGCAGTATTTT.